This TCR beta chain is drawn from a study of cytomegalovirus exposure and HLA in healthy donors. Researchers ran the PCR with 60 Vbeta and 13 Jbeta primers. Profiled with immunoSEQ multiplex PCR; TCRdb holds only in-frame clones, not every one. Of under 200,000 clones detected, roughly four fifths appear once; the ten largest clones hold under 0.6%. V gave up 0 bases and J gave up 1 base, with 6 bases separating them. Per the germline V gene, CDR1 is SGHDT and CDR2 is YYEEEE. The CDR3 runs to 14 residues. This clone was picked up one time. The target antigen is unknown. Findings of the study overall: Sequencing likely produced, as an artifact, a cluster of highly shared sequence variants. Presence/absence comparisons presumed near-even sequencing depth among donors.

The genes are TRBV5-6 and TRBJ2-3; TRBD2 might be the D (6 bases). Sequenced input: PBMCs. This sequence was found in a woman between 45 and 60 years old in good health and CMV-seronegative. The CDR3 loop reads CASSLAGGTDTQYF. CDR3 in DNA: TGTGCCAGCAGCTTGGCGGGAGGCACAGATACGCAGTATTTT.